The rows below give T cell receptor beta chains drawn from one sample of a study of regulatory T cells in long-lasting Graves disease. TCRdb ran MiXCR on the multiplex PCR reads and lists one entry per CDR3 protein. Among 450,000 to 700,000 distinct CDR3 sequences, about 13% were seen once, and the ten largest hold roughly 10%. The sample was also reused in another study, on T cells in Graves' hyperthyroidism and ophthalmopathy.

The source material was peripheral blood mononuclear cells (PBMCs), sampled at new diagnosis, from a patient treated with antithyroid drugs. These receptors came from a man aged 25 to 40 with Graves disease. Each CDR3 is given with its conserved first and last residue. The D gene is left open where the match is weak. Where a row states a size, it is once, few, many or the class of an expanded clone; other rows omit it.

D: TRBD2; J: TRBJ2-3; V: TRBV12-5; size: many; DNA: TGTGCTAGTGGTCCCCGTAATTTGAGCGGGAGGGGACCCACAGATACGCAGTATTTT; CDR3: CASGPRNLSGRGPTDTQYF
D: TRBD2; J: TRBJ2-1; V: TRBV2; size: many; DNA: TGTGCCAGCAGCTTATCTAGCGGGAGTAACAATGAGCAGTTCTTC; CDR3: CASSLSSGSNNEQFF
D: NA; J: TRBJ2-3; V: TRBV18; size: NA; DNA: TGTGCCAGCTCCCAGGACATACTCCGCACAGATACGCAGTATTTT; CDR3: CASSQDILRTDTQYF
D: NA; J: TRBJ1-3; V: TRBV11-2; size: NA; DNA: TGTGCCAGCAGATACTCAGGGAACTCTGGAAACACCATATATTTT; CDR3: CASRYSGNSGNTIYF
D: NA; J: TRBJ1-5; V: TRBV3-1; size: few; DNA: TGTGCCAGCAGCCAAGGAACGGGGGCTGGAAGACAGCCCCAGCATTTT; CDR3: CASSQGTGAGRQPQHF
D: NA; J: TRBJ2-3; V: TRBV6-2/TRBV6-3; size: NA; DNA: TGTGCCAGCAGTTACCCGGCCGATGCGGGTACGCAGTATTTT; CDR3: CASSYPADAGTQYF
D: NA; J: TRBJ2-4; V: TRBV12-3/TRBV12-4; size: NA; DNA: TGTGCCAGCAGTTTAAAGACAGTGGTGGCTCAGTACTTC; CDR3: CASSLKTVVAQYF
D: NA; J: TRBJ1-4; V: TRBV27; size: many; DNA: TGTGCCAGCAGTCCGGACCTATTCCGTGAAAAACTGTTTTTT; CDR3: CASSPDLFREKLFF
D: NA; J: TRBJ1-1; V: TRBV28; size: many; DNA: TGTGCCACCTCCCTGACCGTACTAGAAGCTTTCTTT; CDR3: CATSLTVLEAFF
D: NA; J: TRBJ2-7; V: TRBV30; size: many; DNA: TGTGCCTGGAGTGATAGGTACGAGCAGTACTTC; CDR3: CAWSDRYEQYF
D: NA; J: TRBJ2-5; V: TRBV9; size: NA; DNA: TGTGCCAGCGCTAATCTCGGAGGGACCCAGTACTTC; CDR3: CASANLGGTQYF
D: NA; J: TRBJ1-4; V: TRBV12-3/TRBV12-4; size: many; DNA: TGTGCCAGCAGTTTTTCGGGGGGAGAAAAACTGTTTTTT; CDR3: CASSFSGGEKLFF
D: NA; J: TRBJ2-7; V: TRBV11-2; size: many; DNA: TGTGCCAGCAGCTCTTTCCCGGGACGGGCTCCCTACGAGCAGTACTTC; CDR3: CASSSFPGRAPYEQYF